The entry that follows covers one T cell receptor (beta chain) sequence. This sample is drawn from a study of blood T cell repertoires in COVID-19. Germline CDR1 MNHEY, CDR2 SVGAGI. The CDR3 extends over 14 amino acids. The ends were cut back, 7 bases at V and 7 bases at J, with 14 bases in the middle. Clones were read by immunoSEQ multiplex PCR, and TCRdb kept only the in-frame ones, dropping some. The repertoire holds about 140,000 clones, with over 60% as singletons. The source material was peripheral blood. This clonotype originated in a woman aged 80 or over with active or convalescent COVID-19. This rearrangement joins TRBV6-5 to TRBJ1-6; possible D gene TRBD1, 5 bases. The CDR3 DNA reads TGTGCCAGCATCCTTTTGGGGGGGAATTCACCCCTCCACTTT. This gives the protein CASILLGGNSPLHF.